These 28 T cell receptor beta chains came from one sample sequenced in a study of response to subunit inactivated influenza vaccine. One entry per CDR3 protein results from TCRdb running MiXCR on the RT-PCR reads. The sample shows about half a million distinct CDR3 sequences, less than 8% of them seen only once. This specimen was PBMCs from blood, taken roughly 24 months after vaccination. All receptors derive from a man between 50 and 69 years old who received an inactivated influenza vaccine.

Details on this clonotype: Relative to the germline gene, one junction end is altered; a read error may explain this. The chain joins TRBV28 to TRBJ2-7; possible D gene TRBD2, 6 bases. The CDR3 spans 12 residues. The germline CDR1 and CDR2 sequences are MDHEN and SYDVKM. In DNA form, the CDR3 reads TGTGCCAGCAGTTTATTGGGGCTAGCGCCCTCCTTC. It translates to CASSLLGLAPSF.

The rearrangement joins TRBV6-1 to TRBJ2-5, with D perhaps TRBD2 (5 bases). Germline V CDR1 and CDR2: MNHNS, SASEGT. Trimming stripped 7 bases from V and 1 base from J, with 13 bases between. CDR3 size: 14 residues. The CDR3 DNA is TGTGCCAGCACCCGAGAGGGCTTCCAAGAGACCCAGTACTTC. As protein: CASTREGFQETQYF.

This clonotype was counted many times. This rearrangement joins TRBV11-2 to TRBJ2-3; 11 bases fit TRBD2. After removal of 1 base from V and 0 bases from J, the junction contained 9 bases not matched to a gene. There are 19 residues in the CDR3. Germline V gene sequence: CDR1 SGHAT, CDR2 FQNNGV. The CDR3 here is CASSLGLVRLAGSTDTQYF. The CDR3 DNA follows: TGTGCCAGCAGCTTAGGACTAGTACGACTAGCGGGGAGCACAGATACGCAGTATTTT.

CDR3 DNA sequence: TGTGCCAGCAGCTTAGTCCGGGGCTCCTACAATGAGCAGTTCTTC. This translates into CASSLVRGSYNEQFF. The J gene is TRBJ2-1, the V gene TRBV7-2; the D gene is possibly TRBD2 (5 bases). V was trimmed by 1 base and J by 0 bases, leaving 7 bases between them. Germline V gene sequence: CDR1 SGHTA, CDR2 FQGNSA. CDR3 length: 15 amino acids.

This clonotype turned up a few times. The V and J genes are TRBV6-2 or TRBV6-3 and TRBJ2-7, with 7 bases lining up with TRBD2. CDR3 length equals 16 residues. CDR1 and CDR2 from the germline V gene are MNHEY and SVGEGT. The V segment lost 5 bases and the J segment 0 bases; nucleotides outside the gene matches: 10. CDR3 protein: CASSVLPGTTSYEQYF. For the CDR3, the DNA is TGTGCCAGCAGTGTCCTCCCCGGGACTACCTCCTACGAGCAGTACTTC.

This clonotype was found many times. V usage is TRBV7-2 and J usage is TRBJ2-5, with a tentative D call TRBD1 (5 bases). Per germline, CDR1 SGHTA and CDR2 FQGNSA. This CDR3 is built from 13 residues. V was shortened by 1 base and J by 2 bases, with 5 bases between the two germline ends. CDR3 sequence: CASSLGQQETQYF. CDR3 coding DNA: TGTGCCAGCAGCTTAGGACAGCAAGAGACCCAGTACTTC.

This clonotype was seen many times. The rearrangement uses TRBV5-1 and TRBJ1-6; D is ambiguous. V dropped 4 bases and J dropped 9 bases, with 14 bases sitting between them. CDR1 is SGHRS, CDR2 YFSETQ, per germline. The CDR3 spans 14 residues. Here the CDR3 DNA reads TGCGCCAGCAGCACCGGGCCTTCAGGTTCACCCCTCCACTTT. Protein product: CASSTGPSGSPLHF.

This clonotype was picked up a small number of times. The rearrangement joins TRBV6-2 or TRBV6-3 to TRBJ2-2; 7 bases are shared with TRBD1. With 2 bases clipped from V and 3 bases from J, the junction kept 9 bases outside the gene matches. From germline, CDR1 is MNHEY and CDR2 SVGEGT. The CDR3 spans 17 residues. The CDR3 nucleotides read TGTGCCAGCAGTTACGTCAGGGGGTTGGATTACACCGGGGAGCTGTTTTTT. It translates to CASSYVRGLDYTGELFF.

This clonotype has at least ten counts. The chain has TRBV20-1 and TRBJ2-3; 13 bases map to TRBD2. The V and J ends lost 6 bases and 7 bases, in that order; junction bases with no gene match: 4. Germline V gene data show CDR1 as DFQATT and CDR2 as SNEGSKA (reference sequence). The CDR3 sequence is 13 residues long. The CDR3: CSAGTSGIYTQYF. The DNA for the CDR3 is TGCAGTGCCGGGACTAGCGGGATATATACGCAGTATTTT.

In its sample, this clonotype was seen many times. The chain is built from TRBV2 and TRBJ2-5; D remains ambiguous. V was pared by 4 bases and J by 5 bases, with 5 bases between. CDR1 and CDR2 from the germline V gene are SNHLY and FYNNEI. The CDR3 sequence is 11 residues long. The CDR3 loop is CASSVAETQYF. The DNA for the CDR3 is TGTGCCAGCAGTGTCGCGGAGACCCAGTACTTC.

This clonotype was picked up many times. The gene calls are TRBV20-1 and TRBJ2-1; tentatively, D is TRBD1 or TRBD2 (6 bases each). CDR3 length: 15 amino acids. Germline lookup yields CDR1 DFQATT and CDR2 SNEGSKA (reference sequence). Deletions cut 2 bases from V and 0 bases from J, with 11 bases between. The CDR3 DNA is TGCAGTGCTAGATTAGGGGGGAGCTCCTACAATGAGCAGTTCTTC. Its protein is CSARLGGSSYNEQFF.

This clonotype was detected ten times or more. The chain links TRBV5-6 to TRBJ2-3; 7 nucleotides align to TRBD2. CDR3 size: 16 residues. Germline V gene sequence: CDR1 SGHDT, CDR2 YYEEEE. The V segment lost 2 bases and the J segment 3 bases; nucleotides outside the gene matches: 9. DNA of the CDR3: TGTGCCAGCAGCTTAGTGGCTAGCGGCAGGACAGATACGCAGTATTTT. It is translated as CASSLVASGRTDTQYF.

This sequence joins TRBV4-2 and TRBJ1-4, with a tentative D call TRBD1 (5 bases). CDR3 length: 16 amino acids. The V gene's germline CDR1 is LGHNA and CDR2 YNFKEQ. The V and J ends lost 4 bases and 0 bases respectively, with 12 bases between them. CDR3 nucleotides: TGTGCCAGCAGCCTGACTACAGGACCAACTAATGAAAAACTGTTTTTT. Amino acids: CASSLTTGPTNEKLFF.

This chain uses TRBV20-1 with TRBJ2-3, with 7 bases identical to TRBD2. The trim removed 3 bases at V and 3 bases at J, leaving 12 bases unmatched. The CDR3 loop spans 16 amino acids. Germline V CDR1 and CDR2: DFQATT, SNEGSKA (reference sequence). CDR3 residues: CSASGVLAGVTDTQYF. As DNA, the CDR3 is TGCAGTGCTAGTGGGGTTTTGGCGGGAGTTACAGATACGCAGTATTTT.

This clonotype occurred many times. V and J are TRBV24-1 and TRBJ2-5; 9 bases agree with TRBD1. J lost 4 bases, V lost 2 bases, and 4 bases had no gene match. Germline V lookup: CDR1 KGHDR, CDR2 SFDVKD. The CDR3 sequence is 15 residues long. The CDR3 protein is CATSDSGQGGETQYF. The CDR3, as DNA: TGTGCCACCAGTGATTCGGGACAGGGTGGAGAGACCCAGTACTTC.

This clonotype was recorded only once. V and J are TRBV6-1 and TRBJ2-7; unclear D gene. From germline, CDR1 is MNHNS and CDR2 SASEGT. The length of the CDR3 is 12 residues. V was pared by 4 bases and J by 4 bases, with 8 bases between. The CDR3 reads CASSVRSYEQYF. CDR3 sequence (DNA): TGTGCCAGCAGTGTTCGGTCGTACGAGCAGTACTTC.

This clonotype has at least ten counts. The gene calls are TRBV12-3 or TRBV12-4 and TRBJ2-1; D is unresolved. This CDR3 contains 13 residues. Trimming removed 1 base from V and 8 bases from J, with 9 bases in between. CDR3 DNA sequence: TGTGCCAGCAGTTTAGTCCGTTCGGATGAGCAGTTCTTC. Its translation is CASSLVRSDEQFF.

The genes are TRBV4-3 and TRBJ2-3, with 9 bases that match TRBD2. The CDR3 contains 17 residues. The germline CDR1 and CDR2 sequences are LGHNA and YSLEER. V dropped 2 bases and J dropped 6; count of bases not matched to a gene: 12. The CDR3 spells CASSQKGMASGMDTQYF. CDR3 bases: TGCGCCAGCAGCCAAAAGGGCATGGCTAGCGGGATGGATACGCAGTATTTT.

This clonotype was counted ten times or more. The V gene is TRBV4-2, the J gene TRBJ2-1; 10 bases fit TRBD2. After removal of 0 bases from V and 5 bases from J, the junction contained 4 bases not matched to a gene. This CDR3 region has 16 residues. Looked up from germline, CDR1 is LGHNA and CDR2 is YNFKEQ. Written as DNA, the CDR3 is TGTGCCAGCAGCCAAGATTGGCTAGCGGGAGACAATGAGCAGTTCTTC. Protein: CASSQDWLAGDNEQFF.

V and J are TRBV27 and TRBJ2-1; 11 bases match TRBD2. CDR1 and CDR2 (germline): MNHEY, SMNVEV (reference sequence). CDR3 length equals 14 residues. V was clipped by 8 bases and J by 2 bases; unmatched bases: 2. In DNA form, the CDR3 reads TGTGCCAGCTTAGCGGGAGGGCCCTACAATGAGCAGTTCTTC. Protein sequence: CASLAGGPYNEQFF.

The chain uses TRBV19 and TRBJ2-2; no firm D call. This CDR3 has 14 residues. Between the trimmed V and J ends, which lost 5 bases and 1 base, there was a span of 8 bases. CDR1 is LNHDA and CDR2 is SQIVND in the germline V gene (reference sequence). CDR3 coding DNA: TGTGCCAGTAGTTTAGGAAAGAACACCGGGGAGCTGTTTTTT. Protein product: CASSLGKNTGELFF.

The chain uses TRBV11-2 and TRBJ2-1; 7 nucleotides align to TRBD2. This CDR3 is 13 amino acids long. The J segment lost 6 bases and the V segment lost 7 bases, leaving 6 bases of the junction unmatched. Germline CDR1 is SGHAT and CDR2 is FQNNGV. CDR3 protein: CASNPTGGNEQFF. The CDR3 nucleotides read TGTGCCAGCAACCCAACGGGGGGCAATGAGCAGTTCTTC.

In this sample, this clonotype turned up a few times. The CDR3 DNA follows: TGCGCCAGCAGCCCGCGGGACGGTCTGTTGGTCTACGAGCAGTACTTC. Its translation: CASSPRDGLLVYEQYF. The chain links TRBV5-1 to TRBJ2-7; a weak D match, TRBD2 (6 bases). CDR1 and CDR2 (germline): SGHRS, YFSETQ. CDR3 length equals 16 residues. Trimming left V 4 bases short and J 3 bases short, with 20 bases between.

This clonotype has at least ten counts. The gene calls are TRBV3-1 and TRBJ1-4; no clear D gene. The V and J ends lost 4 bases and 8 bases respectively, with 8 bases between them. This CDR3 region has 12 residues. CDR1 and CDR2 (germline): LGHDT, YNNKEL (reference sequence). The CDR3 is CASSRPGEKLFF. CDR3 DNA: TGTGCCAGCAGCCGACCAGGAGAAAAACTGTTTTTT.

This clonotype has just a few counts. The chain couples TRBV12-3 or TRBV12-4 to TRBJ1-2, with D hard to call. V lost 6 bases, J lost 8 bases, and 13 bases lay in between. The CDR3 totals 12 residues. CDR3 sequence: CASRKGSGGYTF. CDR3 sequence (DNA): TGTGCCAGCAGGAAGGGATCCGGCGGCTACACCTTC.

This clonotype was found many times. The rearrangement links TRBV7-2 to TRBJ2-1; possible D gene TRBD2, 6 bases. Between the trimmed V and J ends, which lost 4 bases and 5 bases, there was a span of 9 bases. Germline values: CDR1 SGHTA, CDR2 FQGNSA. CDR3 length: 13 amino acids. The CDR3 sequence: CASSSSGHNEQFF. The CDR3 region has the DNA TGTGCCAGCAGCTCGAGCGGGCACAATGAGCAGTTCTTC.

The CDR3 protein is CASSQTRGSGGYTF. The CDR3 nucleotides read TGTGCCAGCAGTCAAACCCGGGGAAGTGGCGGCTACACCTTC. The gene calls are TRBV27 and TRBJ1-2; D is unresolved. The CDR3 loop spans 14 amino acids. Between the trimmed V and J ends, which lost 5 bases and 8 bases, there was a span of 18 bases. Germline CDR1 MNHEY, CDR2 SMNVEV (reference sequence).

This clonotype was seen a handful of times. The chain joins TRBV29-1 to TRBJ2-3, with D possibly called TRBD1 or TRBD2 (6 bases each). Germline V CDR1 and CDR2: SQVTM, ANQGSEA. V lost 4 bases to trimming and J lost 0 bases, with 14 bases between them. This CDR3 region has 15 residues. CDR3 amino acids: CSVGGGTTSTDTQYF. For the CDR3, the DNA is TGCAGCGTTGGTGGCGGGACAACTAGCACAGATACGCAGTATTTT.